One sample yielded the 6 T cell receptor beta chains listed below, sequenced in a study of blood T cell repertoires in COVID-19. Assay: immunoSEQ multiplex PCR; the TCRdb copy retains only in-frame clones and omits some. The sample records approximately 150,000 clones, 84% being singletons. Sample: PBMCs or T cells enriched from blood (not recorded which). The receptor source for this set is a woman aged 50 to 65 who had recovered from COVID-19.

The V and J genes are TRBV6-2 or TRBV6-3 and TRBJ2-1; D unresolved. CDR1 MNHEY and CDR2 SVGEGT come from the germline V gene. Deletions cut 4 bases from V and 5 bases from J, with 6 bases between. This CDR3 is 12 amino acids long. DNA for the CDR3: TGTGCCAGCAGTTCCAACAACAATGAGCAGTTCTTC. This gives the protein CASSSNNNEQFF.

This chain connects TRBV9 to TRBJ2-1; 14 bases align to TRBD2. Trimming took 3 bases from V and 0 from J; bases not matched to a gene: 5. Germline V lookup: CDR1 SGDLS, CDR2 YYNGEE. The CDR3 runs 18 residues. CDR3 DNA: TGTGCCAGCAGCGGGGGGACTAGCGGGAGTAGCTCCTACAATGAGCAGTTCTTC. Translated: CASSGGTSGSSSYNEQFF.

The rearrangement links TRBV11-3 to TRBJ1-1; D call uncertain. Germline CDR1 SGHNT, CDR2 YENEEA. V shed 2 bases and J shed 6 bases, with 7 bases lying between them. The length of the CDR3 is 12 residues. The CDR3, as DNA: TGTGCCAGCAGCTTAATTACACCTGAAGCTTTCTTT. It encodes CASSLITPEAFF.

V usage is TRBV9 and J usage is TRBJ2-3; TRBD2 aligns across 7 bases. From germline, CDR1 is SGDLS and CDR2 YYNGEE. The CDR3 consists of 16 residues. Losses at the gene ends were 0 bases for V and 7 bases for J; bases not matched to a gene: 11. CDR3 residues: CASSVVGGTNQNTQYF. The CDR3 coding sequence is TGTGCCAGCAGCGTAGTTGGGGGGACTAACCAAAATACGCAGTATTTT. Complete variable domain (other parts from reference TRBV9 and TRBJ2-3): DSGVTQTPKHLITATGQRVTLRCSPRSGDLSVYWYQQSLDQGLQFLIQYYNGEERAKGNILERFSAQQFPDLHSELNLSSLELGDSALYFCASSVVGGTNQNTQYFGPGTRLTVL.

The chain uses TRBV29-1 and TRBJ1-1, with D maybe TRBD1 (5 bases). The CDR3 contains 12 residues. CDR1 SQVTM and CDR2 ANQGSEA come from the germline V gene. Trimming pared 7 bases from V and 5 bases from J, leaving 14 bases between. The CDR3 here is CSAGAGRTEAFF. The CDR3 coding sequence is TGCAGCGCCGGAGCGGGACGGACTGAAGCTTTCTTT.

The genes are TRBV5-6 and TRBJ2-7; the match to TRBD2 covers 10 bases. The CDR3 runs 15 residues. V lost 4 bases to trimming and J lost 3 bases; unmatched junction nucleotides: 7. Looked up from germline, CDR1 is SGHDT and CDR2 is YYEEEE. In DNA, the CDR3 is TGTGCCAGCAGCCACGGACTAGCGGCTAGCTACGAGCAGTACTTC. Amino acid sequence: CASSHGLAASYEQYF.